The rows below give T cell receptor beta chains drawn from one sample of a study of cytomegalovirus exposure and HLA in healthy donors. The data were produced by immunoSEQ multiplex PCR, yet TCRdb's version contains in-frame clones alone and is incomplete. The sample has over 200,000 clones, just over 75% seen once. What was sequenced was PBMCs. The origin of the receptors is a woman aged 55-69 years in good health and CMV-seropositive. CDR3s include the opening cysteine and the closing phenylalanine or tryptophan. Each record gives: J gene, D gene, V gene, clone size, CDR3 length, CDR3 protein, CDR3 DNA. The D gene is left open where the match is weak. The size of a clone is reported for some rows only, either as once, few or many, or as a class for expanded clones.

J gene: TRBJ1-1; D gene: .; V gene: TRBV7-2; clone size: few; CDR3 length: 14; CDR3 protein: CASSSDYSGAEAFF; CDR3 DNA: TGTGCCAGCAGCTCCGATTACAGTGGCGCTGAAGCTTTCTTT
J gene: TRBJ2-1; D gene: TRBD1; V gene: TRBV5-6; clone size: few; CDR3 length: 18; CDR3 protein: CASSLLFGWGQGYNEQFF; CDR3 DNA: TGTGCCAGCAGCTTGCTGTTTGGGTGGGGACAGGGCTACAATGAGCAGTTCTTC
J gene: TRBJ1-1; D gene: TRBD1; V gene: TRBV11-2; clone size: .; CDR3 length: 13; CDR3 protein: CASQGAWNTEAFF; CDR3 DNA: TGTGCCAGTCAGGGGGCATGGAACACTGAAGCTTTCTTT
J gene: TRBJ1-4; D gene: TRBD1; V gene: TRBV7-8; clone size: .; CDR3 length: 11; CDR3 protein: CASSPGQRLFF; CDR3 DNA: TGTGCCAGCAGCCCGGGACAGCGACTGTTTTTT
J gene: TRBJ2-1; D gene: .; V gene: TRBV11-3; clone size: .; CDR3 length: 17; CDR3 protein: CASSLGSRGPMYNEQFF; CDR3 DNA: TGTGCCAGCAGCTTGGGAAGCAGGGGTCCCATGTACAATGAGCAGTTCTTC
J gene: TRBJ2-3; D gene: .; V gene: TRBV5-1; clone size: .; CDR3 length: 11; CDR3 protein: CASSTIDTQYF; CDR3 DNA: TGCGCCAGCAGCACAATAGATACGCAGTATTTT
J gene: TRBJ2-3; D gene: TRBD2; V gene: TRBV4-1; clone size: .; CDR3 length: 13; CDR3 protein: CASSRTSTDTQYF; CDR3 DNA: TGCGCCAGCAGCCGGACTAGCACAGACACGCAGTATTTT
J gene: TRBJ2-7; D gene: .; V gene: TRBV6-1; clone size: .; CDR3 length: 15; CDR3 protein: CASSEAGQPYYEQYF; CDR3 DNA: TGTGCCAGCAGTGAAGCCGGACAGCCTTATTACGAGCAGTACTTC
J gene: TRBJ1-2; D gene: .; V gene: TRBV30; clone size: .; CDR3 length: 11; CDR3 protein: CAWSRDYGYTF; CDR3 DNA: TGTGCCTGGAGCAGGGACTATGGCTACACCTTC
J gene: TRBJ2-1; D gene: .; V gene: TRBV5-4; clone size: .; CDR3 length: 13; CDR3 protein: CASSSGVADEQFF; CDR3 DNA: TGTGCCAGCAGCTCGGGAGTCGCGGATGAGCAGTTCTTC
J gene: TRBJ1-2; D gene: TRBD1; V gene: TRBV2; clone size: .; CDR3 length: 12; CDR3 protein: CASTLTGNGYTF; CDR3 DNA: TGTGCCAGCACCCTGACAGGGAATGGCTACACCTTC
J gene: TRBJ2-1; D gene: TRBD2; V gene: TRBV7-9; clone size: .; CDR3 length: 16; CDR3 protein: CASSLALAGTYNEQFF; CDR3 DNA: TGTGCCAGCAGCTTAGCCCTAGCGGGAACCTACAATGAGCAGTTCTTC
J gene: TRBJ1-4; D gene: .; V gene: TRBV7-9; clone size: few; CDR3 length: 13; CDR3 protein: CAINPGRGEKLFF; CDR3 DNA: TGTGCTATTAATCCAGGGAGGGGTGAAAAACTGTTTTTT
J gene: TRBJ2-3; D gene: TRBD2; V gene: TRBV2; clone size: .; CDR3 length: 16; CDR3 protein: CASSDGSGRATDTQYF; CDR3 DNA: TGTGCCAGCAGTGATGGTAGCGGGAGGGCCACAGATACGCAGTATTTT
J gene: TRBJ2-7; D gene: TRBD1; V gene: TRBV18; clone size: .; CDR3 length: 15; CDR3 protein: CASSRTGGDSYEQYF; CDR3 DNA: TGTGCCAGCTCCCGCACAGGGGGCGACTCCTACGAGCAGTACTTC
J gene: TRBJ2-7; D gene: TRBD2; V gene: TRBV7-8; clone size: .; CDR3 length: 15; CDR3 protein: CASSPLGGTSGRTWF; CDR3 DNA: TGTGCCAGCAGCCCTCTTGGCGGGACTAGCGGGAGGACCTGGTTC
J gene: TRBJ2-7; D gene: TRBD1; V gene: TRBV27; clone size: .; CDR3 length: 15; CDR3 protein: CASSLKYGQGYEQYF; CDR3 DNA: TGTGCCAGCAGTTTAAAGTATGGACAGGGCTACGAGCAGTACTTC
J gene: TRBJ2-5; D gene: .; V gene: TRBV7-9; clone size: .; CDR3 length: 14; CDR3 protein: CASSLGDRGGTQYF; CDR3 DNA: TGTGCCAGCAGCTTAGGGGATAGGGGGGGAACCCAGTACTTC
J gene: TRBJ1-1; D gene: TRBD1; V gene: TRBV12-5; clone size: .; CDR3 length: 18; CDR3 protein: CASGLGQGASTGNTEAFF; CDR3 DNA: TGTGCTAGTGGTTTAGGCCAGGGGGCGTCCACGGGGAACACTGAAGCTTTCTTT
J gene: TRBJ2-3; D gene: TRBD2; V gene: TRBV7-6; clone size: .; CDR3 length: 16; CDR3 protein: CASSPVAGGPFDTQYF; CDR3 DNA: TGTGCCAGCAGCCCGGTAGCGGGGGGCCCGTTTGATACGCAGTATTTT
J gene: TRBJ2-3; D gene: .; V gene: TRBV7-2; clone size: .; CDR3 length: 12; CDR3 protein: CASRRQVDTQYF; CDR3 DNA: TGTGCCAGCAGACGACAGGTAGATACGCAGTATTTT
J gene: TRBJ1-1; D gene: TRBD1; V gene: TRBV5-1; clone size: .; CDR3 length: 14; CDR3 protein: CASRRDRQNTEAFF; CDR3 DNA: TGCGCCAGCCGGAGGGACAGACAGAACACTGAAGCTTTCTTT
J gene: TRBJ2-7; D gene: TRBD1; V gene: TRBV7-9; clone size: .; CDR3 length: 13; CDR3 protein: CASSRDRGYEQYF; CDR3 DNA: TGTGCCAGCAGCCGGGACAGGGGATACGAGCAGTACTTC
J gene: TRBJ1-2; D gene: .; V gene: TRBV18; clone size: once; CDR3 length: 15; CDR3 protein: CASSPREESSYGYTF; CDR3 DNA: TGTGCCAGCTCACCGAGGGAGGAATCCTCCTATGGCTACACCTTC
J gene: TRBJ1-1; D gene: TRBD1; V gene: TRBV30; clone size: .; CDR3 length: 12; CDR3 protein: CAWSPWTGGAFF; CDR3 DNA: TGTGCCTGGAGTCCCTGGACAGGGGGAGCTTTCTTT
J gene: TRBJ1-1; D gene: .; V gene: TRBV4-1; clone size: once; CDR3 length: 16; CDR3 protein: CASSQVRASGVLLAFF; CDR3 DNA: TGCGCCAGCAGCCAAGTCAGGGCTTCGGGAGTGCTTTTGGCTTTCTTT
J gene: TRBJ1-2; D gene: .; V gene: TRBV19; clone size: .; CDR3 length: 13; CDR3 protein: CASRGTIGYGYTF; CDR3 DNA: TGTGCCAGTAGGGGCACCATCGGCTATGGCTACACCTTC
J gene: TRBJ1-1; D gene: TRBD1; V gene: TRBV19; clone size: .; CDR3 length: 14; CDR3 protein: CASSFLTGTTEAFF; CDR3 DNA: TGTGCCAGTAGTTTTTTGACAGGGACCACTGAAGCTTTCTTT
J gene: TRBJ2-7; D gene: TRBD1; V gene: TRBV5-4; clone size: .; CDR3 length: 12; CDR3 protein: CASSWGQDEQYF; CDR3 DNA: TGTGCCAGCAGCTGGGGACAGGACGAGCAGTACTTC
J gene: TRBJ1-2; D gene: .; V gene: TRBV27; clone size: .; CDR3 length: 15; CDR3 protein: CASGAGGQLYHGYTF; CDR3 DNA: TGTGCCAGCGGGGCGGGTGGACAGCTTTACCATGGCTACACCTTC
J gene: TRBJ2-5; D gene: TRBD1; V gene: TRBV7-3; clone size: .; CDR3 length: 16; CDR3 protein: CASSSGQGSQGETQYF; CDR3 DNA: TGTGCCAGCAGCTCCGGACAGGGCAGCCAAGGCGAGACCCAGTACTTC
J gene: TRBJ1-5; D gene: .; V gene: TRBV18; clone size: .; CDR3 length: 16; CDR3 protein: CASSPTGGIGNQPQHF; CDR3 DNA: TGTGCCAGCTCACCAACGGGGGGAATAGGCAATCAGCCCCAGCATTTT
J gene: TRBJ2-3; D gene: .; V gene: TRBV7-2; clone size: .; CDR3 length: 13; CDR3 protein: CASSLARFDTQYF; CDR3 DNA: TGTGCCAGCAGCTTAGCCCGGTTCGATACGCAGTATTTT
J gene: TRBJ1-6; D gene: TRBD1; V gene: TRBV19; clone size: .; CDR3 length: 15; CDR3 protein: CASNHGQGNVSPLHF; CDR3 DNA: TGTGCCAGTAACCACGGACAGGGGAACGTTTCACCCCTCCACTTT
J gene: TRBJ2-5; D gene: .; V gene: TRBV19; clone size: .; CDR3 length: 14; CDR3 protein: CASSMRQGQETQYF; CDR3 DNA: TGTGCCAGTAGTATGAGGCAGGGACAAGAGACCCAGTACTTC